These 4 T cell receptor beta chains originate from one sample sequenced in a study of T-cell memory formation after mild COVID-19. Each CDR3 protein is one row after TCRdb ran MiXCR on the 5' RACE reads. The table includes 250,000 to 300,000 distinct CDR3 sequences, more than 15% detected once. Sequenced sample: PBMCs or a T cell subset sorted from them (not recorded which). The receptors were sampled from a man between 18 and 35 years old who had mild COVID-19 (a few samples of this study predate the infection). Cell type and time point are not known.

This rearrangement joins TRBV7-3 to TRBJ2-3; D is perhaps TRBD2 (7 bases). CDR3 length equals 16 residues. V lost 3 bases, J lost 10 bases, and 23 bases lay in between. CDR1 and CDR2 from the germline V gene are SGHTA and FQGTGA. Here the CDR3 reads CASSFFGGGQSPAQYF. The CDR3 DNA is TGTGCCAGCAGCTTTTTTGGCGGGGGCCAATCACCCGCGCAGTATTTT.

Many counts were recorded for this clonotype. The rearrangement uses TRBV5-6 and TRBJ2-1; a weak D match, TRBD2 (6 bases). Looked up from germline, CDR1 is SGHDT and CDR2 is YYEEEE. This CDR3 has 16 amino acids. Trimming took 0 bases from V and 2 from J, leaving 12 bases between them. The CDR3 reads CASSLAGRDPYNEQFF. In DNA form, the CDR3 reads TGTGCCAGCAGCTTGGCCGGGCGGGACCCCTACAATGAGCAGTTCTTC.

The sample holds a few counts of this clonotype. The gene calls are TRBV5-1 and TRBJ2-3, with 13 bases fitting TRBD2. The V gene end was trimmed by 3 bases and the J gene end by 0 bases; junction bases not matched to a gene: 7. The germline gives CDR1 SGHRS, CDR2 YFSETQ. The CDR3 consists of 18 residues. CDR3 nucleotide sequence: TGCGCCAGCAGCTCGGGGACTAGCGGGGCAACCAGCACAGATACGCAGTATTTT. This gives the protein CASSSGTSGATSTDTQYF.

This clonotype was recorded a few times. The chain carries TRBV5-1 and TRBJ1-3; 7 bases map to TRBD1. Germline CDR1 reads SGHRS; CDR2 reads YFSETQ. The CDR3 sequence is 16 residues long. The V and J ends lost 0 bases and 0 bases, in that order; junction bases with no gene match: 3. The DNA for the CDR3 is TGCGCCAGCAGCTTGGCCGGGACAGACTCTGGAAACACCATATATTTT. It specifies CASSLAGTDSGNTIYF.